The 27 T cell receptor beta chains presented below share a single source sample, sequenced in a study of T-cell memory formation after mild COVID-19 (dated by TCRdb to about 2021). Libraries were built with 5' RACE. The sequencer listed for this sample is Illumina NovaSeq 6000. In TCRdb, the public reads were trimmed at Q25 with fastp and aligned with MiXCR, with productive beta chains retained. Identical CDR3 protein sequences are pooled into one entry, listed with their most common genes and DNA. The sample profile shows about 240,000 distinct CDR3 sequences; roughly a tenth of them were found once. The ten largest clones add up to 20% to 25% of the sample. Sequenced material: PBMCs or a T cell subset sorted from them (not recorded which). These receptors were obtained from a man between 18 and 35 years old who had mild COVID-19 (a few samples of this study predate the infection). The sample titles of this study are shuffled in the database, so cell type and time point are left out; the donor was told from shared clones.

This clonotype was recorded at least ten times. J is TRBJ1-5 and V is TRBV20-1; D is possibly TRBD1 (5 bases). Germline V CDR1 and CDR2: DFQATT, SNEGSKA (reference sequence). The CDR3 runs to 17 residues. Trimming removed 5 bases at V and 0 bases at J, with 20 bases between. CDR3 sequence (DNA): TGCAGTGCTTACCCTTCACGGGGAGGGGTTAGCAATCAGCCCCAGCATTTT. It is translated as CSAYPSRGGVSNQPQHF.

There are many counts of this clonotype. The rearrangement links TRBV5-1 to TRBJ1-1; 7 bases agree with TRBD1. CDR3 length: 15 residues. Germline V lookup: CDR1 SGHRS, CDR2 YFSETQ. After removal of 4 bases from V and 4 bases from J, the junction contained 10 bases not matched to a gene. The CDR3 nucleotides are TGCGCCAGCAGCGTTACCGGGACAGTGGGCACTGAAGCTTTCTTT. This gives the protein CASSVTGTVGTEAFF.

This clonotype has a count of ten or more. The J gene is TRBJ2-5, the V gene TRBV29-1; a possible D gene is TRBD2 (6 bases). This CDR3 has 13 residues. The V gene's germline CDR1 is SQVTM and CDR2 ANQGSEA. The V end lost 0 bases, the J end lost 5 bases, and 10 bases lay between the germline ends. Here the CDR3 reads CSVEDLGGETQYF. The CDR3 bases are TGCAGCGTTGAAGATCTCGGGGGTGAGACCCAGTACTTC.

This chain connects TRBV7-2 to TRBJ2-3, with 9 bases matching TRBD2. This CDR3 region has 15 residues. V gave up 8 bases and J gave up 4 bases; unmatched junction bases: 10. Germline CDR1 SGHTA, CDR2 FQGNSA. The CDR3: CASQARGGEPDTQYF. For the CDR3, the DNA is TGTGCCAGCCAGGCGCGCGGGGGGGAGCCAGATACGCAGTATTTT.

This clonotype has only a few counts. The chain is built from TRBV5-1 and TRBJ1-3; D not resolved. Germline V lookup: CDR1 SGHRS, CDR2 YFSETQ. This CDR3 has 15 amino acids. The V and J ends lost 0 bases and 4 bases respectively, with 11 bases between them. The DNA for the CDR3 is TGCGCCAGCAGCTTGGTGCAGGCGGAAGGAAACACCATATATTTT. Its translation is CASSLVQAEGNTIYF.

This clonotype was counted a few times. V is TRBV20-1 and J is TRBJ2-5, with 8 bases lining up with TRBD1. With V trimmed by 5 bases and J by 5 bases, 7 bases remained unmatched. Germline V CDR1 and CDR2: DFQATT, SNEGSKA (reference sequence). This CDR3 region has 13 residues. CDR3: CSAGDRPFETQYF. As DNA, the CDR3 is TGCAGTGCTGGGGACAGGCCGTTTGAGACCCAGTACTTC.

The chain recombines TRBV7-2 with TRBJ2-1; 7 positions match TRBD2. Germline-derived CDR1 and CDR2 are SGHTA and FQGNSA. The CDR3 has 15 amino acids. V dropped 5 bases and J dropped 4; count of bases not matched to a gene: 8. The CDR3 loop reads CASSPLERGYNEQFF. The DNA for the CDR3 is TGTGCCAGCAGCCCCTTAGAGCGGGGATACAATGAGCAGTTCTTC.

This clonotype showed up just a few times. CDR3 residues: CASKALQPGHEQFF. The CDR3, as DNA: TGTGCCAGCAAGGCATTACAGCCGGGCCATGAGCAGTTCTTC. The chain carries TRBV6-2 or TRBV6-3 and TRBJ2-1; D unresolved. Trimming removed 7 bases at V and 8 bases at J, with 18 bases between. Germline CDR1 and CDR2: MNHEY and SVGEGT. The CDR3 runs 14 residues.

V is TRBV12-3 or TRBV12-4 and J is TRBJ1-1; TRBD1 agrees at 7 bases. V was clipped by 3 bases and J by 4 bases; unmatched bases: 14. There are 17 residues in the CDR3. In DNA form, the CDR3 reads TGTGCCAGCAGTTTGGGTCTCGGCAGGGGGGACATCACTGAAGCTTTCTTT. Its protein is CASSLGLGRGDITEAFF.

This clonotype was seen ten or more times. This chain links TRBV7-6 with TRBJ1-2, with TRBD1 matching over 7 bases. The CDR3 is made up of 13 amino acids. V lost 2 bases to trimming and J lost 8 bases; unmatched junction nucleotides: 5. Germline-derived CDR1 and CDR2 are SGHVS and FNYEAQ. The CDR3 loop reads CASSLQGVYGYTF. For the CDR3, the DNA is TGTGCCAGCAGCTTACAGGGGGTGTACGGCTACACCTTC.

This clonotype was observed a few times. V is TRBV7-2 and J is TRBJ2-5, with 8 bases lining up with TRBD2. Losses at the gene ends were 2 bases for V and 2 bases for J; bases not matched to a gene: 7. There are 16 residues in the CDR3. The germline gives CDR1 SGHTA, CDR2 FQGNSA. The CDR3 is CASSLLRGALQETQYF. Here the CDR3 DNA reads TGTGCCAGCAGCTTATTGCGGGGGGCCCTACAAGAGACCCAGTACTTC.

The chain uses TRBV20-1 and TRBJ2-3; maybe TRBD1 (6 bases). CDR3 length: 15 residues. Germline assignment: CDR1 DFQATT and CDR2 SNEGSKA (reference sequence). Deletions cut 6 bases from V and 2 bases from J, with 18 bases between. The CDR3 sequence is CSATGQGEFTDTQYF. The CDR3 nucleotides are TGCAGTGCCACGGGACAAGGGGAGTTCACAGATACGCAGTATTTT.

This clonotype was picked up a small number of times. The V call is TRBV20-1, the J call TRBJ1-1, with TRBD1 matching 9 bases. Losses at the gene ends were 3 bases for V and 1 base for J; bases not matched to a gene: 6. The CDR3 runs to 15 residues. The germline gives CDR1 DFQATT, CDR2 SNEGSKA (reference sequence). The CDR3, as DNA: TGCAGTGCTAGCGGGGACAGGGTGACGAACACTGAAGCTTTCTTT. Translated: CSASGDRVTNTEAFF.

This clonotype was observed a handful of times. The chain joins TRBV19 to TRBJ1-5, with a possible D match to TRBD1 (6 bases). This CDR3 comprises 17 residues. Per germline, CDR1 LNHDA and CDR2 SQIVND (reference sequence). Trimming shortened V by 3 bases and J by 4 bases, and 19 bases separated the two germline ends. The CDR3 reads CASSMGRGTSWNQPQHF. The CDR3 bases are TGTGCCAGTAGTATGGGCAGGGGCACAAGTTGGAATCAGCCCCAGCATTTT.

This clonotype was recorded many times. The genes are TRBV6-1 and TRBJ2-3; D is ambiguous. The germline V gene encodes CDR1 MNHNS and CDR2 SASEGT. The CDR3 loop spans 10 amino acids. The CDR3 spells CGLSTDTQYF. CDR3 bases: TGTGGCCTGAGCACAGATACGCAGTATTTT.

This clonotype was detected ten times or more. The chain joins TRBV5-1 to TRBJ2-5, with 9 bases matching TRBD2. The germline V gene encodes CDR1 SGHRS and CDR2 YFSETQ. The J segment lost 5 bases and the V segment lost 1 base, leaving 9 bases of the junction unmatched. The CDR3 length is 16 residues. The CDR3 DNA is TGCGCCAGCAGCTTGACCCTAGCGGGGAGGTCGGAGACCCAGTACTTC. Its translation is CASSLTLAGRSETQYF. Full variable domain (remainder filled in from reference TRBV5-1 and TRBJ2-5): KAGVTQTPRYLIKTRGQQVTLSCSPISGHRSVSWYQQTPGQGLQFLFEYFSETQRNKGNFPGRFSGRQFSNSRSEMNVSTLELGDSALYLCASSLTLAGRSETQYFGPGTRLLVL.

There are a few counts of this clonotype. The J gene is TRBJ2-5, the V gene TRBV10-1, with 14 bases lining up with TRBD2. The CDR3 runs 18 residues. With V trimmed by 1 base and J by 1 base, 5 bases remained unmatched. CDR1 and CDR2 (germline): WNHNN, SYGVQD (reference sequence). CDR3 amino acids: CASSEWGLAGARQETQYF. The CDR3, as DNA: TGCGCCAGCAGTGAGTGGGGACTAGCGGGGGCCCGCCAAGAGACCCAGTACTTC.

This clonotype was seen a few times. The genes are TRBV5-1 and TRBJ1-1; 7 bases match TRBD1. Germline V gene sequence: CDR1 SGHRS, CDR2 YFSETQ. The CDR3 runs to 14 residues. With V trimmed by 2 bases and J by 4 bases, 5 bases remained unmatched. For the CDR3, the DNA is TGCGCCAGCAGCTTTCAGGGGGGTGGCACTGAAGCTTTCTTT. Encoded protein: CASSFQGGGTEAFF. The full variable domain, completed using reference TRBV5-1 and TRBJ1-1, is KAGVTQTPRYLIKTRGQQVTLSCSPISGHRSVSWYQQTPGQGLQFLFEYFSETQRNKGNFPGRFSGRQFSNSRSEMNVSTLELGDSALYLCASSFQGGGTEAFFGQGTRLTVV.

This clonotype was detected a few times. The chain links TRBV20-1 to TRBJ2-1; TRBD2 aligns across 7 bases. CDR1 is DFQATT, CDR2 SNEGSKA, per germline (reference sequence). Trimming removed 0 bases from V and 0 bases from J; junction bases left unmatched: 8. CDR3 length: 17 residues. Here the CDR3 DNA reads TGCAGTGCTAGAGATCAGGCTAGCGGAAGCTCCTACAATGAGCAGTTCTTC. Translating gives CSARDQASGSSYNEQFF.

The chain joins TRBV20-1 to TRBJ2-1; D may be TRBD1 (6 bases). The CDR3 covers 15 residues. V lost 4 bases and J 5 bases, leaving 18 bases between the germline ends. The germline gives CDR1 DFQATT, CDR2 SNEGSKA (reference sequence). The CDR3 here is CSAINRDNPNNEQFF. CDR3 bases: TGCAGTGCTATTAACCGGGACAATCCCAACAATGAGCAGTTCTTC.

The chain uses TRBV6-5 and TRBJ2-3; D is perhaps TRBD1 or TRBD2 (5 bases each). The germline gives CDR1 MNHEY, CDR2 SVGAGI. Deletions cut 5 bases from V and 3 bases from J, with 15 bases between. This CDR3 is built from 15 residues. The CDR3 is CASSTTGRTTDTQYF. CDR3 sequence (DNA): TGTGCCAGCAGTACTACGGGACGGACGACAGATACGCAGTATTTT.

In this sample, this clonotype turned up many times. The chain couples TRBV7-2 to TRBJ1-6, with D unclear. Germline V lookup: CDR1 SGHTA, CDR2 FQGNSA. V lost 1 base, J lost 0 bases, and 4 bases lay in between. This CDR3 comprises 15 residues. The CDR3 loop is CASSLGGSYNSPLHF. The CDR3 DNA follows: TGTGCCAGCAGCTTAGGGGGCTCCTATAATTCACCCCTCCACTTT. Filled out from reference TRBV7-2 and TRBJ1-6, the complete variable domain reads GAGVSQSPSNKVTEKGKDVELRCDPISGHTALYWYRQSLGQGLEFLIYFQGNSAPDKSGLPSDRFSAERTGGSVSTLTIQRTQQEDSAVYLCASSLGGSYNSPLHFGNGTRLTVT.

The chain has TRBV7-6 and TRBJ2-1, with 7 positions matching TRBD1. Germline assignment: CDR1 SGHVS and CDR2 FNYEAQ. J gave up 2 bases and V 5 bases, and 9 bases lay outside the gene matches. The length of the CDR3 is 16 residues. This CDR3 reads CASSQPGTEAYNEQFF. Written as DNA, the CDR3 is TGTGCCAGCAGCCAACCAGGGACAGAGGCCTACAATGAGCAGTTCTTC.

The chain has TRBV18 and TRBJ1-1, with D possibly matching TRBD1 (6 bases). CDR3 length: 15 amino acids. Per germline, CDR1 KGHSH and CDR2 LQKENI. Trimming pared 2 bases from V and 1 base from J, leaving 11 bases between. The DNA for the CDR3 is TGTGCCAGCTCACCAACCCAAGGGGGGAACACTGAAGCTTTCTTT. This translates into CASSPTQGGNTEAFF.

The chain is built from TRBV7-2 and TRBJ2-4; possibly TRBD1 for D (6 bases). This CDR3 is 13 amino acids long. V was cut by 7 bases and J by 6 bases, with 13 bases left in between. CDR1 and CDR2 (germline): SGHTA, FQGNSA. Here the CDR3 reads CASTDPDRNIQYF. The CDR3 bases are TGTGCCAGCACCGATCCGGACAGAAACATTCAGTACTTC.

This clonotype showed up just a few times. The chain recombines TRBV7-2 with TRBJ2-3; 9 bases are a match to TRBD1. The junction had 3 bases not matched to a gene; V was cut back by 8 bases and J by 3 bases. The CDR3 totals 13 residues. Germline V CDR1 and CDR2: SGHTA, FQGNSA. The chain's CDR3 is CASGDRVTDTQYF. CDR3 DNA: TGTGCCAGCGGGGACAGGGTGACAGATACGCAGTATTTT.

This chain uses TRBV6-5 with TRBJ1-1; D might be TRBD1 (5 bases). CDR1 and CDR2 from the germline V gene are MNHEY and SVGAGI. Deletions cut 2 bases from V and 1 base from J, with 14 bases between. The CDR3 consists of 16 residues. Here the CDR3 DNA reads TGTGCCAGCAGTTACACGCTACAGGCTTCGAACACTGAAGCTTTCTTT. It is translated as CASSYTLQASNTEAFF.